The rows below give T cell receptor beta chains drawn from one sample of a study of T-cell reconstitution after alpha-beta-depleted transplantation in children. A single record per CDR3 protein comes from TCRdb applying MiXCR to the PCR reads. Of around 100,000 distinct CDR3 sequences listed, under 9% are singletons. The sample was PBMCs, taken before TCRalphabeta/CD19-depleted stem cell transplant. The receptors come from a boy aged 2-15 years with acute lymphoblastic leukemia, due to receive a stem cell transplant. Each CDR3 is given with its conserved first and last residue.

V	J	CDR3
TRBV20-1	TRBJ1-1	CSAFTSGAGNTEVFF
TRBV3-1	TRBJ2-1	CASSQADNEQFF
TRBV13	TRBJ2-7	CASSPRAGGAYEQYF
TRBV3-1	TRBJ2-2	CASSPPGSDTGELFF
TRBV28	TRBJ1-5	CAMGLRTGTGQPQHF
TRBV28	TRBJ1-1	CARGPGRGGTEAFF
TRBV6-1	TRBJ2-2	CATSNRVYTGELFF
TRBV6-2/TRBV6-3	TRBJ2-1	CASSRLGQGSDNEQFF
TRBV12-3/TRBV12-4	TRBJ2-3	CASSLAPFLQGSGTDTQYF
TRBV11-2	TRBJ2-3	CASSLVGGGGRTDTQYF
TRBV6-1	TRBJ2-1	CASRLGSGGANEQFF
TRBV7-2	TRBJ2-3	CASSQGPLRTQYF
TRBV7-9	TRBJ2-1	CASSDVNEQFF
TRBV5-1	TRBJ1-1	CASSLDPGGAWAEAFF
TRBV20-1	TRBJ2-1	CSARDPQLKREFF
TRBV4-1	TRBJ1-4	CASSRGIGGEKLFF
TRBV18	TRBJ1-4	CASSPSTGREEKLFF
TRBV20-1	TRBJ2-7	CSATPPGLAPHEQYF
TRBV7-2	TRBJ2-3	CASSLLAPSTDTQYF
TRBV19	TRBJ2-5	CASSINRGETQYF
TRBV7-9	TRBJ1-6	CASSPTLGTLNSPLHF
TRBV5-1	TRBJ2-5	CASSLSPSGAGGIETQYF